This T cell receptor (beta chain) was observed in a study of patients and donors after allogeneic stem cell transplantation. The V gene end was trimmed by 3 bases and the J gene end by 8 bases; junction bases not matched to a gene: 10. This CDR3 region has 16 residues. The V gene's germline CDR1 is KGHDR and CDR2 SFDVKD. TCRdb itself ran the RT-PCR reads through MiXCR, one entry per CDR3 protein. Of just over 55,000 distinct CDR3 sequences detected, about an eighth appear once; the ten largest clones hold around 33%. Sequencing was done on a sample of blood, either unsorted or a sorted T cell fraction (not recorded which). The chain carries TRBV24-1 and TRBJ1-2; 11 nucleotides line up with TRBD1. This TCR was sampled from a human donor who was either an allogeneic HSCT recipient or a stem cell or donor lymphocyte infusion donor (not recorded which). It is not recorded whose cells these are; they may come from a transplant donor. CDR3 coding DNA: TGTGCCACCAGTGATCGTGGACAGGGGGCCCCCCGGGGCTACACCTTC. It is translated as CATSDRGQGAPRGYTF.